The 11 T cell receptor beta chains below were found in one sample sequenced in a study of blood T cell repertoires in COVID-19. Assay used: immunoSEQ multiplex PCR; TCRdb lists only in-frame clones, some missing. The sample lists around 220,000 clones, approximately 87% seen once, with roughly 2% in the top ten. Specimen: peripheral blood. These receptors all come from a woman aged 50 to 60 with acute or convalescent COVID-19.

This sequence joins TRBV7-9 and TRBJ2-2; D gene ambiguous. Germline CDR1 reads SEHNR; CDR2 reads FQNEAQ (reference sequence). V dropped 2 bases and J dropped 2 bases, with 3 bases sitting between them. This CDR3 region has 13 residues. The CDR3 DNA reads TGTGCCAGCAGCTTACTCAACACCGGGGAGCTGTTTTTT. It translates to CASSLLNTGELFF.

V usage is TRBV19 and J usage is TRBJ1-2; 12 nucleotides line up with TRBD1. Germline lookup yields CDR1 LNHDA and CDR2 SQIVND (reference sequence). The CDR3 runs 17 residues. The V gene end was trimmed by 0 bases and the J gene end by 3 bases; junction bases not matched to a gene: 5. The CDR3 reads CASSIEGQGAVDYGYTF. Written as DNA, the CDR3 is TGTGCCAGTAGTATAGAGGGACAGGGGGCGGTTGACTATGGCTACACCTTC.

This chain links TRBV19 with TRBJ2-2; D call uncertain. The CDR3 totals 13 residues. The germline V and J ends were trimmed by 0 bases and 4 bases, with 3 bases remaining between them. Germline CDR1 and CDR2: LNHDA and SQIVND (reference sequence). The chain's CDR3 is CASSIDITGELFF. DNA of the CDR3: TGTGCCAGTAGTATAGACATCACCGGGGAGCTGTTTTTT.

Details on this clone: Other DNA variants within this sample encode the same CDR3. The chain joins TRBV7-6 to TRBJ2-1; 13 bases map to TRBD2. This CDR3 is built from 15 residues. The ends lost 3 bases at V and 7 bases at J; junction bases unmatched: 3. Germline V gives CDR1 SGHVS, CDR2 FNYEAQ. CDR3 loop: CASSFGLAGENEQFF. The CDR3 DNA reads as TGTGCCAGCAGCTTCGGACTAGCGGGAGAGAATGAGCAGTTCTTC.

Sample share makes this clone medium-sized. The CDR3 loop reads CASSQSLGGYDEQFF. In nucleotides, the CDR3 is TGTGCCAGCAGCCAATCGCTGGGGGGTTACGATGAGCAGTTCTTC. The chain couples TRBV4-2 to TRBJ2-1; the D gene is possibly TRBD2 (6 bases). Germline lookup yields CDR1 LGHNA and CDR2 YNFKEQ. Trimming stripped 2 bases from V and 8 bases from J, with 16 bases between. The CDR3 runs 15 residues.

The chain links TRBV7-2 to TRBJ1-2; maybe TRBD1 (6 bases). Germline V gives CDR1 SGHTA, CDR2 FQGNSA. V lost 1 base and J 3 bases, leaving 12 bases between the germline ends. The CDR3 sequence is 15 residues long. The CDR3 bases are TGTGCCAGCAGCTTAGACAGGGCTCGTCACTATGGCTACACCTTC. Its protein product is CASSLDRARHYGYTF.

This chain uses TRBV24-1 with TRBJ1-1; 7 bases agree with TRBD1. The CDR3 is 17 residues long. Germline CDR1 is KGHDR and CDR2 is SFDVKD. V was pared by 2 bases and J by 1 base, with 9 bases of the junction left unmatched. CDR3 sequence (DNA): TGTGCCACCAGTGATTCTGGGACAGAGGGAAAGAACACTGAAGCTTTCTTT. Protein product: CATSDSGTEGKNTEAFF.

This chain connects TRBV2 to TRBJ2-1; tentative D call: TRBD2 (5 bases). The CDR3 length is 14 residues. V was trimmed by 0 bases and J by 4 bases, leaving 7 bases between them. Germline CDR1 and CDR2: SNHLY and FYNNEI. The CDR3 sequence: CASSEAREYNEQFF. The CDR3 DNA reads as TGTGCCAGCAGTGAAGCTCGGGAATACAATGAGCAGTTCTTC.

The chain links TRBV6-2 or TRBV6-3 to TRBJ1-1; D remains unclear. The CDR3 contains 13 residues. Germline CDR1 MNHEY, CDR2 SVGEGT. V was clipped by 0 bases and J by 7 bases, with 9 bases between them. The CDR3: CASSYSPRYEAFF. The CDR3 nucleotides are TGTGCCAGCAGTTACTCCCCGAGGTATGAAGCTTTCTTT.

V and J are TRBV5-1 and TRBJ2-5; D perhaps matches TRBD1 (5 bases). The V end lost 4 bases, the J end lost 1 base, and 8 bases lay between the germline ends. The CDR3 covers 13 residues. CDR1 and CDR2 from the germline V gene are SGHRS and YFSETQ. The CDR3 DNA reads as TGCGCCAGCAGCCAGGGTACCCAAGAGACCCAGTACTTC. Its protein is CASSQGTQETQYF.

V and J are TRBV4-1 and TRBJ2-2; 12 nucleotides match TRBD2. The germline gives CDR1 MGHRA, CDR2 YSYEKL. The V and J ends lost 6 bases and 5 bases, in that order; junction bases with no gene match: 13. The CDR3 is 18 residues long. CDR3 DNA sequence: TGCGCCAGCAGTCCCCGGCTAGCGGGAGGGCCAGGAACCGGGGAGCTGTTTTTT. The encoded protein is CASSPRLAGGPGTGELFF.